This T cell receptor beta chain was captured by sequencing in a study of blood T cell repertoires in COVID-19. The wider study: Acute and convalescent COVID-19 specimens originated in the United States, Italy and Spain. PBMCs, B-cell-depleted T cells, or T cells were the source of the cDNA or gDNA that made up the material.

Authors' methods: Estimates of nucleated cell counts were drawn from the amplification of reference gene primers. The protocol was immunoSEQ multiplex PCR, while the TCRdb copy is restricted to in-frame clones and leaves out a portion. V and J calls plus clone size are reproduced from that table; the DNA served to infer D and trimming. This sample has just over 650,000 clones, with around 90% found just once. Germline loops: CDR1 SNHLY, CDR2 FYNNEI. The CDR3 has 14 residues. The trim removed 8 bases at V and 4 bases at J, leaving 8 bases unmatched. The J gene is TRBJ1-5, the V gene TRBV2; 7 bases line up with TRBD1. The sample taken for sequencing was peripheral blood. The TCR sequence derives from a woman between 18 and 30 years old with acute or convalescent COVID-19. CDR3 coding DNA: TGTGCCAGCCAAGGGTGGGACAGAAATCAGCCCCAGCATTTT. As protein: CASQGWDRNQPQHF.